This is a list of T cell receptor beta chains from one sample in a study of control samples from healthy donors and cancer patients. The protocol was immunoSEQ multiplex PCR, while the TCRdb copy is restricted to in-frame clones and leaves out a portion. Among approximately 120,000 clones listed, 90% were seen once. The specimen was blood. These TCRs come from a human donor in good health. The donor label of this sample is uncertain. The CDR3 runs from the conserved cysteine through the conserved F or W. Each record gives: clone size, V gene, D gene, J gene, CDR3 DNA, CDR3 protein. The D gene is left open where the match is weak. Not all rows give a size; the values are once, few, many and, for expanded clones, a class.

-	TRBV25-1	-	TRBJ2-5	TGTGCCAGCAGTGCGACCCCAGCAATTAAAGAGACCCAGTACTTC	CASSATPAIKETQYF
-	TRBV2	-	TRBJ2-1	TGTGCCAGCAGTGCACTCGTGGGGGCCCGTTACAATGAGCAGTTCTTC	CASSALVGARYNEQFF
-	TRBV14	-	TRBJ1-6	TGTGCCAGCAGCCAAGCTACCATAAATTCACCCCTCCACTTT	CASSQATINSPLHF
-	TRBV12-3/TRBV12-4	TRBD1	TRBJ1-3	TGTGCCAGCACTAGGACAGGGGGAAACACCATATATTTT	CASTRTGGNTIYF
-	TRBV5-6	-	TRBJ2-4	TGTGCCAGCAGCTTGGCCGCTTTCCCGGGGTCGATTCAGTACTTC	CASSLAAFPGSIQYF
-	TRBV3-1/TRBV3-2	-	TRBJ1-2	TGTGCCAGCAGCCAAGATCCCCGGAGCTCTAACTATGGCTACACCTTC	CASSQDPRSSNYGYTF
-	TRBV11-1	TRBD1	TRBJ2-5	TGTGCCAGCAGCTTAACTCTAACAGGGGGCGGGGAGACCCAGTACTTC	CASSLTLTGGGETQYF
-	TRBV29-1	-	TRBJ2-1	TGCAGCGTACTCCGGGACGGTTCCCCGTTCTTC	CSVLRDGSPFF
-	TRBV9	TRBD1	TRBJ1-1	TGTGCCAGCAGCGGGAGGCCTACAGGGGGCACTGAAGCTTTCTTT	CASSGRPTGGTEAFF
-	TRBV6-5	TRBD1	TRBJ2-3	TGTGCCAGCAGTTCCGTGGACAGGGGTGCAGATACGCAGTATTTT	CASSSVDRGADTQYF
-	TRBV27	TRBD1	TRBJ1-1	TGTGCCAGCAGTTTGGACAGGGGGAGGAACACTGAAGCTTTCTTT	CASSLDRGRNTEAFF
-	TRBV2	TRBD1	TRBJ1-3	TGTGCCAGCAGATTCGGACAGGGGACTGGAAACACCATATATTTT	CASRFGQGTGNTIYF
few	TRBV7-8	-	TRBJ1-5	TGTGCCAGCAGCTTAGATTCGAGTGGCTCCCAGCATTTT	CASSLDSSGSQHF
-	TRBV14	TRBD2	TRBJ2-3	TGTGCCAGCAGCCAAGTAGCCAGCGGGGTTTCAGATACGCAGTATTTT	CASSQVASGVSDTQYF
-	TRBV5-4	TRBD1	TRBJ2-2	TGTGCCAGCAGCTCGGACAGGGGGGGGCGGACCGGGGAGCTGTTTTTT	CASSSDRGGRTGELFF
-	TRBV29-1	TRBD1	TRBJ2-2	TGCAGCGTTGAAGAACAGGGGTACACCGGGGAGCTGTTTTTT	CSVEEQGYTGELFF
-	TRBV14	-	TRBJ1-1	TGTGCCAGCAGCCCCGGACAGTTCACTGAAGCTTTCTTT	CASSPGQFTEAFF
-	TRBV27	-	TRBJ2-7	TGTGCCAGCAGCCCGTTGGAGGGGGGGTCCTACGAGCAGTACTTC	CASSPLEGGSYEQYF
-	TRBV7-8	-	TRBJ1-4	TGTGCCAGCAGCTTAACCGAGGGAGTACTGTTTTTT	CASSLTEGVLFF
-	TRBV3-1/TRBV3-2	TRBD1	TRBJ1-1	TGTGCCAGCAGTATACAGGGGGGCACTGAAGCTTTCTTT	CASSIQGGTEAFF
-	TRBV7-2	-	TRBJ2-5	TGTGCCAGCAGCTTGGGCAGTAAAGAGACCCAGTACTTC	CASSLGSKETQYF
once	TRBV3-1/TRBV3-2	-	TRBJ1-2	TGTGCCAGCAGCCAAGACTCAGGTTATGGCTACACCTTC	CASSQDSGYGYTF
-	TRBV27	TRBD2	TRBJ2-7	TGTGCCAGCAGTTTATTATCGTCGGGGGGTCTTGGCGAGCAGTACTTC	CASSLLSSGGLGEQYF
-	TRBV28	TRBD1	TRBJ1-4	TGTGCCAGCACCGCTACAGGGGCTAAGGAAAAACTGTTTTTT	CASTATGAKEKLFF
-	TRBV19	-	TRBJ1-3	TGTGCCAGATGTAATCGGCGAAACACCATATATTTT	CARCNRRNTIYF
-	TRBV27	-	TRBJ2-1	TGTGCCAGCCAGGACCTCGGCAATGAGCAGTTCTTC	CASQDLGNEQFF
-	TRBV30	-	TRBJ1-3	TGTGCTACATCGAGGGGGGCCCTCACCTCTGGAAACACCATATATTTT	CATSRGALTSGNTIYF
-	TRBV18	-	TRBJ1-1	TGTGCCAGCTCACCACGCGAGGCTGAAGCTTTCTTT	CASSPREAEAFF